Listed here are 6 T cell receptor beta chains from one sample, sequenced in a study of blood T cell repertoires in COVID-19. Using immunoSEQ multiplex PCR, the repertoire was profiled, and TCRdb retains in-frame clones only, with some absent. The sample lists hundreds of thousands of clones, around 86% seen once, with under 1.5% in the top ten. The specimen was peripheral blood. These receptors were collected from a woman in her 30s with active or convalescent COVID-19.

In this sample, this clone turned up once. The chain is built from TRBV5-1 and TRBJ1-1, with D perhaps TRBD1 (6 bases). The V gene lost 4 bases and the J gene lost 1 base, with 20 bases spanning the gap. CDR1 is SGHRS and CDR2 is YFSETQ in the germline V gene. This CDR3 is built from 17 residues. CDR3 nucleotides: TGCGCCAGCAGCCTGGGAGGGGGTTCGAGTAGGAACACTGAAGCTTTCTTT. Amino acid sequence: CASSLGGGSSRNTEAFF. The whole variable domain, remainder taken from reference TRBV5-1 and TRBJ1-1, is KAGVTQTPRYLIKTRGQQVTLSCSPISGHRSVSWYQQTPGQGLQFLFEYFSETQRNKGNFPGRFSGRQFSNSRSEMNVSTLELGDSALYLCASSLGGGSSRNTEAFFGQGTRLTVV.

The CDR3, as DNA: TGTGCCACCGGGTTCTTAGATTCTGATGAGCAGTTCTTC. Translating it yields CATGFLDSDEQFF. The chain couples TRBV10-3 to TRBJ2-1, with no clear D. Germline V gives CDR1 ENHRY, CDR2 SYGVKD. V shed 10 bases and J shed 8 bases, with 18 bases lying between them. The CDR3 sequence is 13 residues long.

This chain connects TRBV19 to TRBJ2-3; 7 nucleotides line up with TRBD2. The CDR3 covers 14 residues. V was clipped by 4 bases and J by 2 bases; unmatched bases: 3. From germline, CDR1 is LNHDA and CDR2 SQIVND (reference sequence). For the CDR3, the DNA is TGTGCCAGTAGTACGGGGAGGGACACAGATACGCAGTATTTT. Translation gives CASSTGRDTDTQYF.

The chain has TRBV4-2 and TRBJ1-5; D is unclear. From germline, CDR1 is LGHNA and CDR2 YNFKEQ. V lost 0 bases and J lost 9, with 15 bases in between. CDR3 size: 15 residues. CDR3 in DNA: TGTGCCAGCAGCCAAGATCTTGCGGGGAGTAGGCCCCAGCATTTT. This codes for CASSQDLAGSRPQHF.

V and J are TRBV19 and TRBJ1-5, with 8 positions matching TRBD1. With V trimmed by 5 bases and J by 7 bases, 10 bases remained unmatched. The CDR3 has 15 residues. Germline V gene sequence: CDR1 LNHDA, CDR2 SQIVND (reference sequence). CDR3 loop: CASSPTDRGSQPQHF. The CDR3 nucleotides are TGTGCCAGTAGTCCTACCGACAGGGGTAGCCAGCCCCAGCATTTT.

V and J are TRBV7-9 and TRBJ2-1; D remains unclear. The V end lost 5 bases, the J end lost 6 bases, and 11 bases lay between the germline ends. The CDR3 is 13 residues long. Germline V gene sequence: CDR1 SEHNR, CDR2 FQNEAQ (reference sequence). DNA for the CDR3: TGTGCCAGCAGCGAACGCCAGATCAATGAGCAGTTCTTC. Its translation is CASSERQINEQFF.